The sequence of this TCR beta chain was determined in a study of CD8 T cells in Susac syndrome. The CDR3 contains 14 residues. V gave up 0 bases and J gave up 5 bases, with 14 bases separating them. The germline CDR1 and CDR2 sequences are DFQATT and SNEGSKA (reference sequence). Study results and caveats: The authors acknowledged that the study's TCR sequencing and HLA analysis involved relatively few individuals.

Sequencing targeted TCR beta in T cells from blood (CD8+ and CD4+). The individuals used as controls were healthy donors who had been matched for both age and sex. RNA totalling about 0.45 to 1 ug underwent reverse transcription with random hexamers. The CDR3 of TCR beta was amplified by immunoSEQ multiplex PCR across 54 Vbeta and 13 Jbeta. TCRdb re-derived calls from the immunoSEQ multiplex PCR reads in MiXCR, one entry per CDR3 protein. The sample records about 210,000 distinct CDR3 sequences, about 95% being singletons. This clonotype was seen only once. What it recognizes is unknown. V gene TRBV20-1 combines with J gene TRBJ2-7, with TRBD1 as a possible D gene (6 bases). This receptor was obtained from a human donor in good health. Specimen: CD4+ T cells from PBMCs. CDR3 sequence (DNA): TGCAGTGCTAGAGATAATGGGGGCTTGCACGAGCAGTACGTC. Translated, it gives CSARDNGGLHEQYV.